These 8 T cell receptor beta chains originate from one sample sequenced in a study of OX40 agonist ivuxolimab in advanced cancers. This table comes from immunoSEQ multiplex PCR, and its TCRdb copy is limited to in-frame clones, with some not included. The table lists about 79,000 clones, about nine tenths of them singletons, with about 4% in the top ten. The sample consisted of CD4+ or CD8+ T cells sorted from blood, taken in a trial of the OX40 agonist ivuxolimab. These receptors were collected from an adult with an advanced solid tumor such as melanoma, head and neck, liver or kidney cancer.

The rearrangement links TRBV18 to TRBJ2-7, with D perhaps TRBD2 (6 bases). There are 14 residues in the CDR3. V was clipped by 3 bases and J by 7 bases, with 16 bases between them. In germline, CDR1 is KGHSH, CDR2 LQKENI. The chain's CDR3 is CASSPTGVGREQYF. CDR3 in DNA: TGTGCCAGCTCACCTACGGGGGTGGGTAGGGAGCAGTACTTC.

The chain employs TRBV29-1 and TRBJ2-1; D remains unclear. This CDR3 comprises 13 residues. Trimming took 7 bases from V and 5 from J, leaving 15 bases between them. From germline, CDR1 is SQVTM and CDR2 ANQGSEA. CDR3 nucleotides: TGCAGCGGTAGCCTGCTGATCGACAATGAGCAGTTCTTC. Translated, it gives CSGSLLIDNEQFF.

The chain has TRBV5-4 and TRBJ2-3, with D uncertain. Germline assignment: CDR1 SGHNT and CDR2 YYREEE (reference sequence). The CDR3 is made up of 14 amino acids. Deletions cut 4 bases from V and 6 bases from J, with 15 bases between. DNA of the CDR3: TGTGCCAGCAGCCAAGACGGATTTGCGGATACGCAGTATTTT. It specifies CASSQDGFADTQYF.

The rearrangement joins TRBV4-1 to TRBJ1-5; D might be TRBD1 (5 bases). Germline CDR1 reads MGHRA; CDR2 reads YSYEKL. The ends were cut back, 5 bases at V and 2 bases at J, with 19 bases in the middle. CDR3 length: 17 amino acids. In nucleotides, the CDR3 is TGCGCCAGCAGCAAGACCACCGGGGGAATGGGCAATCAGCCCCAGCATTTT. Protein product: CASSKTTGGMGNQPQHF.

This clone occurred a few times. V is TRBV6-1 and J is TRBJ1-1, with TRBD1 matching 7 bases. V lost 8 bases and J lost 5; bases outside the gene matches: 5. The CDR3 loop spans 12 amino acids. Germline CDR1 MNHNS, CDR2 SASEGT. CDR3 amino acids: CASDRVGTEAFF. In nucleotides, the CDR3 is TGTGCCAGCGACAGGGTTGGAACTGAAGCTTTCTTT.

About this clone: Within the sample, other DNA sequences also encode this same CDR3. The V and J genes are TRBV7-9 and TRBJ2-5, with unresolved D. The CDR3 loop spans 12 amino acids. Trimming stripped 8 bases from V and 4 bases from J, with 11 bases between. Germline CDR1 reads SEHNR; CDR2 reads FQNEAQ (reference sequence). The CDR3 bases are TGTGCCAGCGGGGAATCGATAGAGACCCAGTACTTC. This encodes CASGESIETQYF.

This chain joins TRBV6-5 and TRBJ2-1; TRBD2 matches 7 bases. The CDR3 has 15 amino acids. Germline trimming cut 3 bases from V and 0 bases from J; bases unmatched to any gene: 2. Germline lookup yields CDR1 MNHEY and CDR2 SVGAGI. For the CDR3, the DNA is TGTGCCAGCAGTTATGCGGGAGCCTCCTACAATGAGCAGTTCTTC. It is translated as CASSYAGASYNEQFF.

The chain recombines TRBV6-5 with TRBJ1-4; no reliable D call. CDR1 and CDR2 from the germline V gene are MNHEY and SVGAGI. The CDR3 consists of 14 residues. V dropped 5 bases and J dropped 7 bases, with 14 bases sitting between them. The CDR3 DNA reads TGTGCCAGCAGTACGGGATCTACCGGTGAAAAACTGTTTTTT. This gives the protein CASSTGSTGEKLFF.